The clone carrying this T cell receptor (beta chain) has a handful of counts. Its target is unknown. Germline-derived CDR1 and CDR2 are SGHDN and FVKESK. J gave up 1 base and V 0 bases, and 7 bases lay outside the gene matches. This CDR3 region has 17 residues. TCRdb reanalysed the 5' RACE reads using MiXCR and keeps one entry per CDR3 protein. Among hundreds of thousands of distinct CDR3 sequences, over 15% were seen once, and the ten largest hold roughly a sixth. This entry is derived from a study of T cells after yellow fever vaccination. Study-wide results and caveats: Clonotypes shared by both compartments, CD4 and CD8, made up a small share.

V is TRBV14 and J is TRBJ2-3; 7 bases match TRBD2. The input for sequencing was PBMCs, taken before the yellow fever booster vaccination. This receptor was obtained from a man younger than 30 who received the YFV17D yellow fever vaccine. This chain's CDR3 is CASSQDRSGEGTDTQYF. CDR3 coding DNA: TGTGCCAGCAGCCAAGATCGGAGCGGGGAGGGCACAGATACGCAGTATTTT.